Below are 25 T cell receptor beta chains sequenced from a single sample in a study of radiation and T cells in renal cell carcinoma. Described time point: baseline pretreatment blood. Treatment reported: 15 Gy SBRT to primary tumor, nephrectomy 4 weeks later. The repertoire was sequenced with immunoSEQ multiplex PCR; TCRdb's copy has only in-frame clones and lacks some. The sample consists of approximately 120,000 clones, around 80% of them appearing once. The sample here was blood, taken from a patient whose treatment included radiotherapy and nephrectomy. These receptors originate from a woman in her sixties with renal cell carcinoma.

The chain joins TRBV6-6 to TRBJ1-5; 9 bases map to TRBD1. The V gene's germline CDR1 is MNHNY and CDR2 SVGAGI (reference sequence). Trimming at V came to 0 bases and at J to 1 base, leaving 1 base not matched to a gene. This CDR3 has 16 amino acids. The CDR3: CASSYSTGGSNQPQHF. For the CDR3, the DNA is TGTGCCAGCAGTTACTCGACAGGGGGGAGCAATCAGCCCCAGCATTTT.

The chain recombines TRBV5-1 with TRBJ2-2; no reliable D call. The CDR3 runs to 16 residues. Germline CDR1 SGHRS, CDR2 YFSETQ. V was clipped by 0 bases and J by 2 bases, with 11 bases between them. CDR3 in amino acids: CASSLVRTANTGELFF. The CDR3 DNA reads as TGCGCCAGCAGCTTGGTGAGGACGGCCAACACCGGGGAGCTGTTTTTT. Filled out from reference TRBV5-1 and TRBJ2-2, the complete variable domain reads KAGVTQTPRYLIKTRGQQVTLSCSPISGHRSVSWYQQTPGQGLQFLFEYFSETQRNKGNFPGRFSGRQFSNSRSEMNVSTLELGDSALYLCASSLVRTANTGELFFGEGSRLTVL.

The genes are TRBV7-9 and TRBJ2-7, with TRBD1 identical over 8 bases. The germline V gene has CDR1 SEHNR and CDR2 FQNEAQ (reference sequence). CDR3 length: 14 amino acids. The trim removed 1 base at V and 4 bases at J, leaving 3 bases unmatched. CDR3 amino acids: CASSLGQGNYEQYF. In DNA, the CDR3 is TGTGCCAGCAGCTTAGGACAGGGGAATTACGAGCAGTACTTC. Looking up the rest from reference TRBV7-9 and TRBJ2-7 gives the full variable domain: DTGVSQNPRHKITKRGQNVTFRCDPISEHNRLYWYRQTLGQGPEFLTYFQNEAQLEKSRLLSDRFSAERPKGSFSTLEIQRTEQGDSAMYLCASSLGQGNYEQYFGPGTRLTVT.

CDR3 nucleotides: TGTGCCAGCAGTGAAGACTCCAGTGGCTGGGCGGCCAAAAACATTCAGTACTTC. This gives the protein CASSEDSSGWAAKNIQYF. The chain combines TRBV2 with TRBJ2-4; D gene uncertain. The CDR3 consists of 18 residues. V lost 1 base to trimming and J lost 1 base, with 17 bases between them. Looked up from germline, CDR1 is SNHLY and CDR2 is FYNNEI.

This chain links TRBV5-4 with TRBJ1-4, with TRBD1 identical over 7 bases. The CDR3 has 15 residues. The trim removed 2 bases at V and 10 bases at J, leaving 11 bases unmatched. Looked up from germline, CDR1 is SGHNT and CDR2 is YYREEE (reference sequence). The CDR3 sequence: CASSFDSSRGGKLFF. CDR3 nucleotides: TGTGCCAGCAGCTTCGACAGCTCCAGGGGGGGAAAACTGTTTTTT. Filled out from reference TRBV5-4 and TRBJ1-4, the complete variable domain reads ETGVTQSPTHLIKTRGQQVTLRCSSQSGHNTVSWYQQALGQGPQFIFQYYREEENGRGNFPPRFSGLQFPNYSSELNVNALELDDSALYLCASSFDSSRGGKLFFGSGTQLSVL.

This rearrangement joins TRBV5-1 to TRBJ2-7, with D maybe TRBD1 (6 bases). The CDR3 contains 13 residues. CDR1 SGHRS and CDR2 YFSETQ come from the germline V gene. V was clipped by 4 bases and J by 3 bases, with 11 bases between them. The CDR3 reads CASSTGQNYEQYF. The DNA of the CDR3 is TGCGCCAGCAGCACGGGACAAAACTACGAGCAGTACTTC.

The genes are TRBV5-1 and TRBJ2-2; 9 bases fit TRBD2. J gave up 6 bases and V 0 bases, and 6 bases lay outside the gene matches. The CDR3 consists of 16 residues. Per germline, CDR1 SGHRS and CDR2 YFSETQ. The CDR3 reads CASSLVVGTSPGELFF. CDR3 in DNA: TGCGCCAGCAGCTTGGTGGTCGGGACTAGCCCCGGGGAGCTGTTTTTT.

This rearrangement joins TRBV5-1 to TRBJ1-6; TRBD1 is a possible D gene (5 bases). Germline V CDR1 and CDR2: SGHRS, YFSETQ. This CDR3 is built from 14 residues. The germline V and J ends were trimmed by 2 bases and 6 bases, with 9 bases remaining between them. The CDR3 sequence is CASSFGAPNSPLHF. The CDR3 nucleotides are TGCGCCAGCAGCTTTGGGGCCCCTAATTCACCCCTCCACTTT.

The V call is TRBV11-1, the J call TRBJ2-3; D might be TRBD1 or TRBD2, each matching 5 bases. The V and J ends lost 2 bases and 1 base respectively, with 22 bases between them. This CDR3 has 19 amino acids. Germline values: CDR1 SGHAT, CDR2 FQDESV (reference sequence). CDR3 DNA sequence: TGTGCCAGCAGCTTACCGGGGTGGGACCCAGTTAACGGCACAGATACGCAGTATTTT. Translation gives CASSLPGWDPVNGTDTQYF.

The J gene is TRBJ1-4, the V gene TRBV30, with TRBD1 identical over 10 bases. CDR3 length equals 14 residues. V gave up 1 base and J gave up 6 bases; unmatched junction bases: 2. Germline CDR1 is GTSNPN and CDR2 is SVGIG (reference sequence). This CDR3 is CAWSDGTGDEKLFF. CDR3 nucleotides: TGTGCCTGGAGTGACGGGACAGGGGATGAAAAACTGTTTTTT. Full variable domain (remainder filled in from reference TRBV30 and TRBJ1-4): SQTIHQWPATLVQPVGSPLSLECTVEGTSNPNLYWYRQAAGRGLQLLFYSVGIGQISSEVPQNLSASRPQDRQFILSSKKLLLSDSGFYLCAWSDGTGDEKLFFGSGTQLSVL.

This chain connects TRBV5-4 to TRBJ2-2; D perhaps matches TRBD1 (5 bases). Germline lookup yields CDR1 SGHNT and CDR2 YYREEE (reference sequence). V shed 0 bases and J shed 4 bases, with 10 bases lying between them. The CDR3 has 15 amino acids. Here the CDR3 reads CASSLDPGRTGELFF. For the CDR3, the DNA is TGTGCCAGCAGCTTGGATCCAGGGCGCACCGGGGAGCTGTTTTTT.

This clone appeared once. The rearrangement uses TRBV19 and TRBJ2-3; possible D gene TRBD1, 6 bases. V was clipped by 8 bases and J by 3 bases, with 9 bases between them. Germline V gene sequence: CDR1 LNHDA, CDR2 SQIVND (reference sequence). CDR3 length: 12 amino acids. The CDR3 loop reads CASQTGTDTQYF. CDR3 nucleotide sequence: TGTGCCAGTCAAACAGGGACAGATACGCAGTATTTT.

The CDR3 DNA sequence: TGTGCCATCACGGGGAGGGTGAACACTGAAGCTTTCTTT. Its translation is CAITGRVNTEAFF. The chain uses TRBV10-3 and TRBJ1-1; D gene unclear. Germline V CDR1 and CDR2: ENHRY, SYGVKD. CDR3 length: 13 residues. V was trimmed by 7 bases and J by 0 bases, leaving 9 bases between them.

V usage is TRBV18 and J usage is TRBJ2-1; 8 bases align to TRBD2. There are 16 residues in the CDR3. After removal of 2 bases from V and 2 bases from J, the junction contained 5 bases not matched to a gene. Germline V gene lookup returns CDR1 KGHSH and CDR2 LQKENI. The CDR3 spells CASSPIILAAYNEQFF. For the CDR3, the DNA is TGTGCCAGCTCACCAATCATACTAGCGGCCTACAATGAGCAGTTCTTC.

This chain joins TRBV21-1 and TRBJ2-3; the table's D call, TRBD1, has no DNA check behind it. TRBV21-1 corresponds to a pseudogene. The CDR3 extends over 15 amino acids. The CDR3 DNA reads TGTGCCAGCAGCAAAGACACAGGGGGCGCCGGTACGCAGTATTTT. Its translation is CASSKDTGGAGTQYF.

The V call is TRBV28, the J call TRBJ2-3; D is possibly TRBD2 (6 bases). The germline V gene has CDR1 MDHEN and CDR2 SYDVKM. With 5 bases removed from V and 5 bases from J, the gap between germline ends came to 17 bases. The CDR3 has 15 amino acids. CDR3 loop: CASSLVGGRGDTQYF. The CDR3 region has the DNA TGTGCCAGCAGTCTCGTAGGAGGGAGAGGAGATACGCAGTATTTT.

V is TRBV2 and J is TRBJ1-1; D possibly corresponds to TRBD1 (5 bases). V was cut by 4 bases and J by 5 bases, with 14 bases left in between. CDR1 SNHLY and CDR2 FYNNEI come from the germline V gene. CDR3 length: 14 residues. The CDR3: CASSAGGGGTEAFF. Here the CDR3 DNA reads TGTGCCAGCAGTGCCGGGGGTGGGGGAACTGAAGCTTTCTTT.

The chain joins TRBV7-2 to TRBJ2-5; TRBD2 is a possible D gene (6 bases). The length of the CDR3 is 17 residues. CDR1 is SGHTA, CDR2 FQGNSA, per germline. V lost 5 bases and J lost 2, with 21 bases in between. The CDR3 loop is CASSPRGPGLPQETQYF. The DNA for the CDR3 is TGTGCCAGCAGCCCCCGGGGACCGGGACTTCCACAAGAGACCCAGTACTTC. The whole variable domain, remainder taken from reference TRBV7-2 and TRBJ2-5, is GAGVSQSPSNKVTEKGKDVELRCDPISGHTALYWYRQSLGQGLEFLIYFQGNSAPDKSGLPSDRFSAERTGGSVSTLTIQRTQQEDSAVYLCASSPRGPGLPQETQYFGPGTRLLVL.

For this clone: An end of the junction differs from the germline gene, which may be a read error. The rearrangement uses TRBV10-3 and TRBJ2-7, with D perhaps matching TRBD2 (5 bases). The CDR3 covers 14 residues. CDR1 and CDR2 from the germline V gene are ENHRY and SYGVKD. In nucleotides, the CDR3 is TGTGCCAGCAGTTTAAATGGAGGCCGTTACGAGCAGTACTTC. This sequence encodes CASSLNGGRYEQYF.

The chain combines TRBV4-1 with TRBJ2-5; weak D call: TRBD1 (5 bases). This CDR3 contains 16 residues. Per the germline V gene, CDR1 is MGHRA and CDR2 is YSYEKL. V gave up 0 bases and J gave up 0 bases, with 11 bases separating them. CDR3 protein: CASSQEYSGNQETQYF. The DNA of the CDR3 is TGCGCCAGCAGCCAAGAGTATTCAGGGAACCAAGAGACCCAGTACTTC.

This clone showed up just a few times. CDR3 protein: CASSEPTRMNTEAFF. The CDR3 DNA reads as TGTGCCAGCAGTGAGCCCACTCGGATGAACACTGAAGCTTTCTTT. The chain combines TRBV2 with TRBJ1-1, with D uncertain. The CDR3 has 15 amino acids. Trimming shortened V by 3 bases and J by 0 bases, and 11 bases separated the two germline ends. Per the germline V gene, CDR1 is SNHLY and CDR2 is FYNNEI.

The chain couples TRBV7-3 to TRBJ2-7; D not certain. The CDR3 runs to 15 residues. V lost 5 bases and J lost 2, with 16 bases in between. Germline-derived CDR1 and CDR2 are SGHTA and FQGTGA. CDR3 nucleotide sequence: TGTGCCAGCAGCCCAGTTGGAGCCTCCCCCTACGAGCAGTACTTC. Its translation: CASSPVGASPYEQYF.

The V gene is TRBV9, the J gene TRBJ2-3; 9 bases agree with TRBD2. Germline V gives CDR1 SGDLS, CDR2 YYNGEE. The CDR3 covers 16 residues. V shed 1 base, J shed 0 bases, and the junction held 3 bases outside the gene matches. CDR3 region: CASSVSAGGSTDTQYF. The CDR3 coding sequence is TGTGCCAGCAGCGTATCGGCGGGGGGGAGCACAGATACGCAGTATTTT.

The gene calls are TRBV19 and TRBJ2-3; 10 nucleotides agree with TRBD2. Unmatched junction bases numbered 9, after V lost 2 bases and J lost 4 bases. CDR1 and CDR2 (germline): LNHDA, SQIVND (reference sequence). The CDR3 consists of 17 residues. The CDR3 loop is CASSIRTLAGVADTQYF. The CDR3 DNA sequence: TGTGCCAGTAGTATAAGAACCCTAGCGGGAGTGGCAGATACGCAGTATTTT.

The rearrangement links TRBV27 to TRBJ1-1; tentatively, D is TRBD1 (5 bases). The CDR3 contains 15 residues. Germline assignment: CDR1 MNHEY and CDR2 SMNVEV (reference sequence). Trimming cost V 5 bases and J 5 bases, with 18 bases left between them. The CDR3 is CASSPGTGGGTEAFF. Here the CDR3 DNA reads TGTGCCAGCAGTCCTGGGACGGGGGGAGGGACTGAAGCTTTCTTT.